Sequencing of this T cell receptor beta chain was carried out in a study of T cell changes during pregnancy in multiple sclerosis. Generated by immunoSEQ multiplex PCR, the TCRdb table keeps only in-frame clones and is missing some. The sample lists roughly 100,000 clones; about 90% were seen once. The CDR3 covers 15 residues. Germline V gene lookup returns CDR1 SGDLS and CDR2 YYNGEE. With 3 bases clipped from V and 3 bases from J, the junction kept 6 bases outside the gene matches. The chain carries TRBV9 and TRBJ2-3; 8 bases are a match to TRBD2. This sequence was found in a female donor with multiple sclerosis, enrolled in a pregnancy study. The specimen was peripheral blood, collected after pregnancy. The CDR3 DNA sequence: TGTGCCAGCAGCGAGCGGGGGTCTGGAACAGATACGCAGTATTTT. Its protein product is CASSERGSGTDTQYF.